Reported below is one TCR beta chain. Germline V lookup: CDR1 LGHNA, CDR2 YNFKEQ. Trimming shortened V by 0 bases and J by 11 bases, and 25 bases separated the two germline ends. CDR3 length: 17 amino acids. The data were taken from a study of shared clonotypes between healthy human individuals. Here immunoSEQ multiplex PCR was the method, and the copy in TCRdb shows in-frame clones only, minus some. This sample has 500,000 to 550,000 clones, with roughly 95% found just once. Among the donors, all were Caucasian adults who lived in Nashville, Tennessee. Sequencing input: naive CD4+ T cells sorted from blood. Subset reported: CD45RA+ positively selected. The rearrangement uses TRBV4-2 and TRBJ1-1; a weak D match, TRBD1 (5 bases). The clonotype comes from a young woman in good health. This CDR3 is CASSQEVRGNRLSSAFF. For the CDR3, the DNA is TGTGCCAGCAGCCAAGAAGTGCGGGGCAACAGGTTGTCTTCCGCTTTCTTT.